This T cell receptor (beta chain) originates from a study of T-cell reconstitution after alpha-beta-depleted transplantation in children. Notes on the study in general: Reportedly, roughly two months post-transplant, alpha-beta T cells arose from several hundred expanded graft clones.

Note on this clonotype: The antigen remains undetermined.

Trimming left V 3 bases short and J 5 bases short, with 12 bases between. Germline V gene sequence: CDR1 DFQATT, CDR2 SNEGSKA (reference sequence). CDR3 length equals 13 residues. Molecular barcoding with unique molecular identifiers was used for the TCRbeta library. TCRdb passed the PCR reads through MiXCR, listing each CDR3 protein once. The sample yields tens of thousands of distinct CDR3 sequences, less than 20% seen once. The receptor's source is a male patient aged 2 to 10 who had a stem cell transplant for acute lymphoblastic leukemia, so the T cells may come from the graft donor. The chain uses TRBV20-1 and TRBJ2-3, with D tentatively TRBD2 (5 bases). The starting material was PBMCs, mostly from graft donor cells, obtained 360 days after TCRalphabeta/CD19-depleted stem cell transplant. This CDR3 reads CSARWTLGDTQYF. DNA for the CDR3: TGCAGTGCTAGGTGGACTTTGGGAGATACGCAGTATTTT.